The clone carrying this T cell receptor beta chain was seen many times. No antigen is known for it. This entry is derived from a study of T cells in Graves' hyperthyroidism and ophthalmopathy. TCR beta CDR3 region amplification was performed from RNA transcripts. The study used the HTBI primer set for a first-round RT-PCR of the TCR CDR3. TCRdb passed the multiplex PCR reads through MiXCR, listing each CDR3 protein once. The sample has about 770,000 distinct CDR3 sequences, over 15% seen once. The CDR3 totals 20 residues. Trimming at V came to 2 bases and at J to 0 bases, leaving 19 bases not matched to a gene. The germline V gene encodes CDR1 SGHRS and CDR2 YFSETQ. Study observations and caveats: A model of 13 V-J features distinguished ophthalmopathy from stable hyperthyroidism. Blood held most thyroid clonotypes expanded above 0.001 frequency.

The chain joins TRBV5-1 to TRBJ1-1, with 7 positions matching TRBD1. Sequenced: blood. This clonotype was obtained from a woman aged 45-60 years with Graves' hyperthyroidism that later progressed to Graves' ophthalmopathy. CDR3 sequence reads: CASSLTRLDRDHSMNTEAFF. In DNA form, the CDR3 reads TGCGCCAGCAGCTTAACCCGATTAGACAGGGATCACTCTATGAACACTGAAGCTTTCTTT.